Only one count was recorded for the clone carrying this T cell receptor (beta chain). The antigen remains undetermined. This sample is part of a study of T cell responses to AZD1222 COVID-19 vaccine. General study results and limits: Spike-specific TCR depth and breadth grew after two AZD1222 doses. Only 5 or 6 individuals given AZD1222 were seropositive at baseline. Nearly half of unique spike-specific TCRs reportedly avoided B.1.351 and B.1.1.7 mutated regions.

The method was immunoSEQ multiplex PCR; TCRdb's version includes in-frame clones alone and lacks a portion of them. This table holds roughly 160,000 clones, 92% found once. Second-dose recipients at about 4 or about 12 weeks were treated as one pooled group. The V gene's germline CDR1 is GTSNPN and CDR2 SVGIG (reference sequence). V was clipped by 1 base and J by 7 bases, with 13 bases between them. The CDR3 contains 13 residues. The clonotype comes from an adult who received the AZD1222 COVID-19 vaccine. The sample was peripheral blood, taken 28 days after the second AZD1222 dose. The chain combines TRBV30 with TRBJ2-5, with D perhaps matching TRBD2 (6 bases). The CDR3 sequence: CAWSGSGEGTQYF. DNA of the CDR3: TGTGCCTGGAGTGGGTCGGGGGAAGGGACCCAGTACTTC.